This TCR beta chain was recovered during a study of T cells in tuberculosis (dated by TCRdb to 2017 to 2018). For the wider study: In the study, CD1B tetramers and high-throughput TCR immunosequencing were combined to characterize T cells specific for the mycobacterial lipid antigen glucose monomycolate (GMM). PBMC from active tuberculosis patients were archived either before standard anti-tuberculosis treatment began or within 7 days of the start of that treatment. In a South African clinical cohort, IGRA-negative adolescents, IGRA-positive adolescents with latent tuberculosis and adults with active tuberculosis were compared, with nine to ten people in each group. Beyond this particular receptor, the publication reports: The smaller NN-distances were partly driven by shorter CDR3-alpha lengths in active tuberculosis patients, and the difference for TCR-beta did not reach statistical significance. With the diverse GMM-specific repertoire as input, a classifier achieved 85% to 90% accuracy (AUROC about 0.93), whereas GEM motif frequencies as input gave approximately 70% accuracy. Active tuberculosis TCR-alpha repertoires showed smaller mean NN-distances to GMM-specific TCRs than IGRA-negative controls, suggesting clonal expansion of these TCRs. Clinical samples were chosen by availability of cryopreserved specimens, and active tuberculosis cases were adults while controls were adolescents.

V was cut back by 5 bases and J by 4 bases, leaving a gap of 17 bases between them. CDR1 and CDR2 (SGHAT, FQNNGV) derive from the germline V gene. Measured from the cysteine to the phenylalanine, the CDR3 is 15 residues long. The sequence is cut down to CDR3 DNA, 45 bases in frame from base 1. As concerns this clone: Its antigen remains unidentified. There are no base qualities to consult, and no much larger clone falls within one base.

TCR libraries were generated with the immunoSEQ multiplex PCR assay, using TCR-beta and/or TCR-alpha/delta assays for each sample. The amplified TCR libraries were sequenced using the Illumina high-throughput platform. Per the source publication's procedure: Clustering and dimensionality reduction were performed using pairwise TCRdist distances among GMM-specific receptors from ex vivo sorted or in vitro expanded T cells. Each clinical repertoire was scored by mean NN-distance, the average TCRdist to the nearest 10% of tetramer-positive reference sequences. GEM TCR motif frequency was calculated as the fraction of unique TCRs that matched known GEM sequences by V/J usage and CDR3 length. Linear discriminant analysis with leave-one-out cross-validation, implemented in scikit-learn, was used to classify active tuberculosis. TCRdb stores this immuneACCESS table with in-frame sequences only. Part of the clones is absent; in the studies checked, under half of the shortfall reflects unresolved V genes, and no reason is known for the rest. V, J and clone size were drawn from that table, and D and trimming were deduced from the DNA. For this sample the table gives 20,000 to 25,000 clones, of which over 75% were detected only once. 14% to 15% of the sample comes from the top ten.

The time point label for this specimen denotes: new active TB diagnosis, blood taken before or within 7 days of starting treatment. The patients with active tuberculosis were newly diagnosed, HIV-seronegative South African adults aged 18 years or older. Confirmation of active tuberculosis was based on positive sputum smear microscopy and/or a positive M. tuberculosis culture. Immunosequencing was performed on unsorted cryopreserved PBMC and covered roughly 100,000 T cells per clinical donor on average. This specimen consisted of PBMCs, obtained at tuberculosis diagnosis. The sequence was obtained from an adult with tuberculosis. This chain is built from TRBV11-2 and TRBJ1-1; TRBD1 is a weak D gene call, 5 bases matching. For the CDR3, the sequence is CASSDISGGSTEAFF. The DNA sequence is given as TGTGCCAGCAGCGACATCAGCGGGGGGAGCACTGAAGCTTTCTTT.